Shown below are 14 T cell receptor beta chains from a single sample sequenced in a study of cytotoxic CD8 clonotypes in ibrutinib-treated CLL (dated by TCRdb to the early 2020s). The time point label on this specimen signifies: 12 months on ibrutinib. The library was prepared using the immunoSEQ multiplex PCR assay. TCRdb took this table from immuneACCESS and kept in-frame rearrangements with V and J called. Such tables lack part of the clones; where checked against another copy, unresolved V genes explain under half of the gap, and the rest is unexplained. This sample is represented by approximately 190,000 clones; roughly 79% of them were singletons. Clones ranked in the top ten supply about an eighth of the sample. Sequenced material: PBMCs, taken after 12 months of ibrutinib treatment. These receptors were collected from a human donor with chronic lymphocytic leukemia.

The chain couples TRBV7-3 to TRBJ2-1, with 9 bases lining up with TRBD1. Germline assignment: CDR1 SGHTA and CDR2 FQGTGA. Losses at the gene ends were 4 bases for V and 7 bases for J; bases not matched to a gene: 14. This CDR3 has 17 residues. The DNA for the CDR3 is TGTGCCAGCAGCTCCTCCTCCGGACAGGGGAGGGGGAATGAGCAGTTCTTC. It codes for CASSSSSGQGRGNEQFF.

The chain joins TRBV9 to TRBJ2-1; 8 bases agree with TRBD2. The germline CDR1 and CDR2 sequences are SGDLS and YYNGEE. The CDR3 is made up of 16 amino acids. After removal of 0 bases from V and 12 bases from J, the junction contained 14 bases not matched to a gene. CDR3 nucleotides: TGTGCCAGCAGCGTAGGGAATAGGGCGGGGGGAGGAAGGCAGTTCTTC. This sequence encodes CASSVGNRAGGGRQFF.

This chain links TRBV19 with TRBJ1-5; 9 positions match TRBD1. V gave up 9 bases and J gave up 2 bases; unmatched junction bases: 5. CDR3 length equals 14 residues. CDR1 is LNHDA and CDR2 is SQIVND in the germline V gene (reference sequence). CDR3 sequence (DNA): TGTGCCAGCACGGACAGGGGTGGCAATCAGCCCCAGCATTTT. This sequence encodes CASTDRGGNQPQHF.

As concerns this clone: An end of the junction differs from the germline gene, which may be a read error. The rearrangement uses TRBV10-2 and TRBJ2-1; 10 nucleotides match TRBD2. Germline CDR1 and CDR2: WSHSY and SAAADI. This CDR3 comprises 12 residues. The CDR3 reads CASSETSGAHLF. CDR3 DNA sequence: TGCGCCAGCAGTGAGACTAGCGGGGCCCATCTCTTC.

The genes are TRBV2 and TRBJ2-6; 7 bases agree with TRBD1. The V segment lost 8 bases and the J segment 0 bases; nucleotides outside the gene matches: 10. CDR3 size: 17 residues. Germline V gives CDR1 SNHLY, CDR2 FYNNEI. The CDR3 coding sequence is TGTGCCAGCGGCTCTGGACAGGTGATCTCTGGGGCCAACGTCCTGACTTTC. It encodes CASGSGQVISGANVLTF.

The genes are TRBV28 and TRBJ2-7; 10 bases match TRBD2. Unmatched junction bases numbered 11, after V lost 2 bases and J lost 1 base. Germline assignment: CDR1 MDHEN and CDR2 SYDVKM. The length of the CDR3 is 18 residues. The CDR3 is CASSLKEEGLARSYEQYF. DNA for the CDR3: TGTGCCAGCAGTTTAAAGGAGGAGGGACTAGCGAGATCCTACGAGCAGTACTTC.

This chain links TRBV19 with TRBJ2-1; 10 positions agree with TRBD2. The J segment lost 15 bases and the V segment lost 5 bases, leaving 10 bases of the junction unmatched. This CDR3 is 13 amino acids long. Germline CDR1 and CDR2: LNHDA and SQIVND (reference sequence). The CDR3 region has the DNA TGTGCCAGTAGTCGGACTAGCGGTCAACCCCCGTTCTTC. It encodes CASSRTSGQPPFF.

The chain links TRBV27 to TRBJ1-1, with 7 bases fitting TRBD1. The germline gives CDR1 MNHEY, CDR2 SMNVEV (reference sequence). With V trimmed by 4 bases and J by 5 bases, 10 bases remained unmatched. CDR3 length: 15 residues. In DNA, the CDR3 is TGTGCCAGCAGTTCCCTCCTACAGGGGTGGACTGAAGCTTTCTTT. Its protein product is CASSSLLQGWTEAFF.

The chain recombines TRBV18 with TRBJ2-3, with D unclear. The V gene's germline CDR1 is KGHSH and CDR2 LQKENI. The CDR3 runs to 14 residues. Trimming pared 3 bases from V and 4 bases from J, leaving 11 bases between. The CDR3 DNA reads as TGTGCCAGCTCACCCGACTCGAGGCCAGATACGCAGTATTTT. Protein: CASSPDSRPDTQYF.

V gene TRBV5-1 combines with J gene TRBJ2-3; D gene uncertain. The CDR3 has 16 residues. Germline CDR1 SGHRS, CDR2 YFSETQ. Trimming removed 0 bases from V and 0 bases from J, with 11 bases in between. The CDR3 loop is CASSLGDTYSTDTQYF. The CDR3 bases are TGCGCCAGCAGCTTGGGAGACACATATAGCACAGATACGCAGTATTTT.

The chain joins TRBV5-6 to TRBJ2-3; 7 bases match TRBD1. The CDR3 has 16 amino acids. The junction had 10 bases not matched to a gene; V was cut back by 4 bases and J by 2 bases. Per germline, CDR1 SGHDT and CDR2 YYEEEE. The CDR3: CASSPTGDRHTDTQYF. The CDR3 nucleotides read TGTGCCAGCAGCCCTACAGGGGACAGACACACAGATACGCAGTATTTT.

The chain links TRBV6-5 to TRBJ1-2; D might be TRBD1 (5 bases). V lost 4 bases, J lost 0 bases, and 6 bases lay in between. CDR3 length: 13 residues. Germline CDR1 MNHEY, CDR2 SVGAGI. CDR3 sequence reads: CASSWGANYGYTF. The CDR3 nucleotides read TGTGCCAGCAGTTGGGGGGCTAACTATGGCTACACCTTC.

This clone came up once. The rearrangement uses TRBV7-6 and TRBJ2-7, with D possibly being TRBD1 (7 bases). The V gene lost 2 bases and the J gene lost 6 bases, with 14 bases spanning the gap. The CDR3 is 14 residues long. CDR1 SGHVS and CDR2 FNYEAQ come from the germline V gene. CDR3 region: CASSLRRGQSEQYF. The CDR3 coding sequence is TGTGCCAGCAGCTTACGGCGGGGACAGTCCGAGCAGTACTTC.

This chain links TRBV5-4 with TRBJ2-7; 9 bases line up with TRBD2. The V and J ends lost 4 bases and 5 bases, in that order; junction bases with no gene match: 10. The germline gives CDR1 SGHNT, CDR2 YYREEE (reference sequence). This CDR3 spans 15 amino acids. The CDR3 sequence: CASSTVAGASHEQYF. The DNA of the CDR3 is TGTGCCAGCAGCACCGTAGCGGGAGCTAGCCACGAGCAGTACTTC. Complete variable domain (other parts from reference TRBV5-4 and TRBJ2-7): ETGVTQSPTHLIKTRGQQVTLRCSSQSGHNTVSWYQQALGQGPQFIFQYYREEENGRGNFPPRFSGLQFPNYSSELNVNALELDDSALYLCASSTVAGASHEQYFGPGTRLTVT.